These T cell receptor beta chains were read from a single sample in a study of shared clonotypes between healthy human individuals. Profiling relied on immunoSEQ multiplex PCR, and the TCRdb table lists in-frame clones only, not all of them. Here the sample spans millions of clones, approximately 95% being singletons. The sequencing sample was made of naive CD4+ T cells sorted from blood. These receptors all come from a man aged 18 to 30 in good health. Both conserved end residues are part of each CDR3. D genes are given only for firm matches. Expanded clones are given a class, and other clones once, few, many or no size at all.

>13|-|-|TRBJ2-7|TRBV2
TGTGCCAGCAGTGAAGCTACCGGGTCTGAGCAGTACTTC
CASSEATGSEQYF
>18|-|TRBD1|TRBJ2-6|TRBV9
TGTGCCAGCAGCGCCCGACAGGGATTGAGTTCTGGGGCCAACGTCCTGACTTTC
CASSARQGLSSGANVLTF
>14|-|-|TRBJ2-7|TRBV28
TGTGCCAGCAGTTCCCTCCTTTCCGTGGACGAGCAGTACTTC
CASSSLLSVDEQYF
>12|-|TRBD1|TRBJ1-1|TRBV29-1
TGCAGCGTTTCCGAGGGGGCCTCTGAAGCTTTCTTT
CSVSEGASEAFF
>15|-|-|TRBJ1-3|TRBV9
TGTGCCAGCAGCGTAGGGGTCATCTCTGGAAACACCATATATTTT
CASSVGVISGNTIYF
>13|-|-|TRBJ1-1|TRBV28
TGTGCCAGCAGGAGGAGCAGGGGAACTGAAGCTTTCTTT
CASRRSRGTEAFF
>15|-|TRBD1|TRBJ2-1|TRBV5-1
TGCGCCAGCAGCTTGGTAGGGGGCGCTTACAATGAGCAGTTCTTC
CASSLVGGAYNEQFF
>13|-|-|TRBJ2-7|TRBV27
TGTGCCAGCGCGTCCCGAGGGGAATACGAGCAGTACTTC
CASASRGEYEQYF
>14|once|-|TRBJ2-5|TRBV5-1
TGCGCCAGCAGCTTGCAGGCCTTCCAAGAGACCCAGTACTTC
CASSLQAFQETQYF
>13|-|-|TRBJ2-7|TRBV7-9
TGTGCCAGCAGCGGTCAGGGGTTGGGGAAGCAGTACTTC
CASSGQGLGKQYF
>17|-|TRBD1|TRBJ1-1|TRBV5-1
TGCGCCAGCAGCTTGGCCCCGCAGGGGGCGCTGGGCACTGAAGCTTTCTTT
CASSLAPQGALGTEAFF
>17|-|TRBD2|TRBJ2-5|TRBV15
TGTGCCACCAGCAGGAGTACTAGCGGGAGTAGTGGAGAGACCCAGTACTTC
CATSRSTSGSSGETQYF
>18|-|-|TRBJ2-3|TRBV5-4
TGTGCCAGCAGCTTGGCCATAATAAACAGGGAGGGCACAGATACGCAGTATTTT
CASSLAIINREGTDTQYF
>16|-|TRBD1|TRBJ2-3|TRBV10-3
TGTGCCATCAGTGAAAGTAAACCAGGGGGCCACGATACGCAGTATTTT
CAISESKPGGHDTQYF
>10|-|-|TRBJ2-5|TRBV29-1
TGCAGCGCCGGGGAAGAGACCCAGTACTTC
CSAGEETQYF
>15|-|-|TRBJ1-2|TRBV19
TGTGCCAGTAGTATAGGCGACTTTGGTAACTATGGCTACACCTTC
CASSIGDFGNYGYTF
>13|-|TRBD1|TRBJ1-2|TRBV30
TGTGCCTGGAGTGTACAGCAGGGGGAACGCTACACCTTC
CAWSVQQGERYTF
>16|-|-|TRBJ1-5|TRBV21-1
TGTGCCAGCAGCTTCGGGACAGGGTTTTGCAATCAGCCCCAGCATTTT
CASSFGTGFCNQPQHF
>16|-|TRBD1|TRBJ1-1|TRBV5-1
TGCGCCAGCAGCTTGGGTCGGACAGGGCAGAACACTGAAGCTTTCTTT
CASSLGRTGQNTEAFF
>15|-|TRBD1|TRBJ1-2|TRBV5-6
TGTGCCAGCAGCATTCCCGGACAGGCCAACTATGGCTACACCTTC
CASSIPGQANYGYTF